These 25 T cell receptor beta chains were all obtained from the same sample, sequenced in a study of shared clonotypes between healthy human individuals. Sequencing used immunoSEQ multiplex PCR; TCRdb keeps in-frame clones, though not all of them. The sample has fewer than 3 million clones, 80% to 95% seen once; the top ten hold approximately 0.41%. The specimen was naive CD4+ T cells from PBMCs. Subset defined: CD45RA+ positively selected. The receptors were gathered from a young man in good health. Some clones in this sample may be carry-over from other donors' samples.

The CDR3 region is CASSLNRGYGGELFF. CDR3 sequence (DNA): TGTGCCAGCAGCCTAAATAGGGGGTATGGCGGGGAGCTGTTTTTT. The V gene is TRBV7-2, the J gene TRBJ2-2, with D possibly TRBD1 on 6 matching bases. The CDR3 covers 15 residues. CDR1 and CDR2 from the germline V gene are SGHTA and FQGNSA. Trimming left V 5 bases short and J 7 bases short, with 17 bases between. The entire variable domain, with the rest obtained from reference TRBV7-2 and TRBJ2-2, is as follows: GAGVSQSPSNKVTEKGKDVELRCDPISGHTALYWYRQSLGQGLEFLIYFQGNSAPDKSGLPSDRFSAERTGGSVSTLTIQRTQQEDSAVYLCASSLNRGYGGELFFGEGSRLTVL.

The chain combines TRBV7-9 with TRBJ2-3; 13 nucleotides align to TRBD2. The CDR3 consists of 14 residues. J lost 3 bases, V lost 8 bases, and 2 bases had no gene match. CDR1 is SEHNR and CDR2 is FQNEAQ in the germline V gene (reference sequence). The CDR3 DNA sequence: TGTGCCAGCGGGACTAGCGGGATAACAGATACGCAGTATTTT. It translates to CASGTSGITDTQYF.

This clone showed up just a few times. In the same sample, other DNA sequences code for this CDR3. V and J are TRBV29-1 and TRBJ1-1, with D perhaps matching TRBD1 (5 bases). The V gene lost 7 bases and the J gene lost 5 bases, with 8 bases spanning the gap. The CDR3 contains 10 residues. Germline V gene sequence: CDR1 SQVTM, CDR2 ANQGSEA. The CDR3 sequence: CSGGGTEAFF. CDR3 bases: TGCAGCGGGGGGGGTACTGAAGCTTTCTTT.

There are a few counts of this clone. Written as DNA, the CDR3 is TGTGCCAGCAGTCTCAATTCGGGCACTGAAGCTTTCTTT. Residues: CASSLNSGTEAFF. The rearrangement joins TRBV27 to TRBJ1-1; D is unresolved. Per the germline V gene, CDR1 is MNHEY and CDR2 is SMNVEV (reference sequence). The CDR3 contains 13 residues. Trimming took 5 bases from V and 4 from J, leaving 11 bases between them.

This clone was seen only once. The chain is built from TRBV28 and TRBJ2-4; the D call may be TRBD1 or TRBD2 (5 bases each). The germline gives CDR1 MDHEN, CDR2 SYDVKM. This CDR3 has 16 amino acids. Trimming stripped 6 bases from V and 0 bases from J, with 15 bases between. CDR3 nucleotide sequence: TGTGCCAGCAGCCACGGGACCAGCTTAGCCAAAAACATTCAGTACTTC. Its protein product is CASSHGTSLAKNIQYF.

A remark on this clone: Other DNA sequences in the sample encode the same CDR3. The CDR3 loop is CASSSQGAGNTIYF. CDR3 nucleotides: TGCGCCAGCAGCTCACAGGGAGCTGGAAACACCATATATTTT. The chain has TRBV5-1 and TRBJ1-3; tentatively, D is TRBD1 (6 bases). The length of the CDR3 is 14 residues. Germline V gives CDR1 SGHRS, CDR2 YFSETQ. Trimming took off 3 bases at V and 2 bases at J, with 9 bases between the two ends.

Of note for this clone: Other DNA variants within this sample encode the same CDR3. The chain employs TRBV7-2 and TRBJ2-5, with TRBD1 matching 8 bases. Trimming cost V 1 base and J 4 bases; bases outside gene matches: 2. Germline V lookup: CDR1 SGHTA, CDR2 FQGNSA. CDR3 length: 14 amino acids. CDR3 sequence reads: CASSLVGQVETQYF. DNA for the CDR3: TGTGCCAGCAGCTTAGTGGGACAGGTAGAGACCCAGTACTTC.

The chain recombines TRBV6-1 with TRBJ1-1; D is perhaps TRBD1 (5 bases). Deletions cut 2 bases from V and 8 bases from J, with 12 bases between. Germline lookup yields CDR1 MNHNS and CDR2 SASEGT. The CDR3 consists of 13 residues. Here the CDR3 DNA reads TGTGCCAGCAGTGAACGTTGGGCAGGGGAAGCTTTCTTT. Translating gives CASSERWAGEAFF.

Note on this clone: The DNA is omitted, as the CDR3 cannot be located on it reliably, and the CDR3 follows TCRdb's listing. The J gene is TRBJ2-7, the V gene TRBV6-1; no DNA check was done on the table's D call, TRBD1. The length of the CDR3 is 12 amino acids, counting both ends. In germline, CDR1 is MNHNS, CDR2 SASEGT. CDR3 loop: CASSFAQGTKYF.

The CDR3, as DNA: TGTGCCAGTAGAACGGCGGGTGGGCCCTACGAGCAGTACTTC. Translating gives CASRTAGGPYEQYF. This chain uses TRBV19 with TRBJ2-7, with a possible D match to TRBD2 (5 bases). Germline CDR1 is LNHDA and CDR2 is SQIVND (reference sequence). V was pared by 6 bases and J by 2 bases, with 14 bases between. The CDR3 contains 14 residues.

CDR3 protein: CASRTSQGRGQPQHF. CDR3 in DNA: TGTGCCAGCAGAACCAGCCAGGGGAGAGGTCAGCCCCAGCATTTT. The rearrangement uses TRBV28 and TRBJ1-5, with D perhaps matching TRBD1 (6 bases). Deletions cut 6 bases from V and 6 bases from J, with 18 bases between. CDR3 length: 15 residues. CDR1 MDHEN and CDR2 SYDVKM come from the germline V gene.

This chain links TRBV27 with TRBJ1-2, with D tentatively TRBD1 (5 bases). The CDR3 contains 13 residues. V was cut by 5 bases and J by 3 bases, with 10 bases left in between. Germline values: CDR1 MNHEY, CDR2 SMNVEV (reference sequence). The CDR3 bases are TGTGCCAGCAGTCAAAGGGGATACTATGGCTACACCTTC. Its protein is CASSQRGYYGYTF.

The genes are TRBV21-1 and TRBJ2-7; the table's D call, TRBD2, has no DNA check behind it. TRBV21-1 is a documented pseudogene. CDR3 length: 16 residues. CDR3 sequence reads: CASSKARGEARGEQYF. The DNA for the CDR3 is TGTGCCAGCAGCAAAGCGCGCGGGGAGGCGAGGGGCGAGCAGTACTTC.

The chain has TRBV28 and TRBJ2-3; TRBD2 aligns across 11 bases. This CDR3 contains 19 residues. The V and J ends lost 6 bases and 5 bases, in that order; junction bases with no gene match: 19. Germline V lookup: CDR1 MDHEN, CDR2 SYDVKM. In nucleotides, the CDR3 is TGTGCCAGCAGCTTCAGCCAAATAGCGGGAGGGCCGTATGTAGATACGCAGTATTTT. Encoded protein: CASSFSQIAGGPYVDTQYF.

This chain links TRBV7-9 with TRBJ2-5, with D uncertain. CDR1 SEHNR and CDR2 FQNEAQ come from the germline V gene (reference sequence). CDR3 length equals 19 residues. V was shortened by 1 base and J by 4 bases, with 25 bases between the two germline ends. CDR3 in DNA: TGTGCCAGCAGCTTAGTGAGGTTCGTTGGGTTGCGCGGCCCAGAGACCCAGTACTTC. Amino acids: CASSLVRFVGLRGPETQYF.

The CDR3 DNA reads TGTGCTAGTGGTACCCCTAGCGGATCCTACAATGAGCAGTTCTTC. Translated, it gives CASGTPSGSYNEQFF. The chain combines TRBV12-5 with TRBJ2-1; 7 nucleotides agree with TRBD2. Germline V gene lookup returns CDR1 LGHNT and CDR2 FRNRAP. The CDR3 extends over 15 amino acids. J gave up 1 base and V 5 bases, and 5 bases lay outside the gene matches.

The J gene is TRBJ2-5, the V gene TRBV9; either TRBD1 or TRBD2 may fit D (6 bases each). The length of the CDR3 is 12 residues. Deletions cut 3 bases from V and 4 bases from J, with 7 bases between. Germline values: CDR1 SGDLS, CDR2 YYNGEE. The CDR3 spells CASSEGGETQYF. CDR3 sequence (DNA): TGTGCCAGCAGCGAGGGGGGAGAGACCCAGTACTTC.

In this sample, this clone turned up a few times. This sequence joins TRBV30 and TRBJ1-2; D is unclear. The V end lost 5 bases, the J end lost 3 bases, and 16 bases lay between the germline ends. CDR3 length equals 14 residues. Germline values: CDR1 GTSNPN, CDR2 SVGIG (reference sequence). The CDR3 reads CAWARGHGDYGYTF. The CDR3 region has the DNA TGTGCCTGGGCTCGAGGTCACGGCGACTATGGCTACACCTTC.

V gene TRBV19 combines with J gene TRBJ1-5; TRBD1 matches 10 bases. With V trimmed by 5 bases and J by 0 bases, 10 bases remained unmatched. CDR3 length: 18 amino acids. Per germline, CDR1 LNHDA and CDR2 SQIVND (reference sequence). Written as DNA, the CDR3 is TGTGCCAGTAGTGCCCGGGACAGGGGAGTTATTAGCAATCAGCCCCAGCATTTT. Its translation is CASSARDRGVISNQPQHF.

The V and J genes are TRBV7-9 and TRBJ1-2; perhaps TRBD1 as D (5 bases). The CDR3 totals 16 residues. Trimming took off 5 bases at V and 8 bases at J, with 24 bases between the two ends. Germline CDR1 reads SEHNR; CDR2 reads FQNEAQ (reference sequence). DNA of the CDR3: TGTGCCAGCAGCCCCAAGGTGCCAGGGCCTTTTCGGGGCTACACCTTC. This translates into CASSPKVPGPFRGYTF. Filled out from reference TRBV7-9 and TRBJ1-2, the complete variable domain reads DTGVSQNPRHKITKRGQNVTFRCDPISEHNRLYWYRQTLGQGPEFLTYFQNEAQLEKSRLLSDRFSAERPKGSFSTLEIQRTEQGDSAMYLCASSPKVPGPFRGYTFGSGTRLTVV.

This clone was counted once. This CDR3 is CASSDRGKGELFF. The CDR3, as DNA: TGTGCCAGCTCTGACAGGGGGAAAGGGGAGCTGTTTTTT. The gene calls are TRBV6-1 and TRBJ2-2; 9 bases are a match to TRBD1. The CDR3 consists of 13 residues. The ends lost 8 bases at V and 8 bases at J; junction bases unmatched: 6. Germline V gives CDR1 MNHNS, CDR2 SASEGT.

The chain employs TRBV10-3 and TRBJ1-3; no clear D. The CDR3 extends over 15 amino acids. The V end was cut by 0 bases, the J end by 3 bases, with 9 bases between. Germline loops: CDR1 ENHRY, CDR2 SYGVKD. DNA of the CDR3: TGTGCCATCAGTGAGTCCGGGAGCCTTGGAAACACCATATATTTT. Protein product: CAISESGSLGNTIYF.

The chain employs TRBV18 and TRBJ2-1; no firm D call. The length of the CDR3 is 15 residues. Per the germline V gene, CDR1 is KGHSH and CDR2 is LQKENI. V lost 1 base to trimming and J lost 4 bases, with 11 bases between them. DNA for the CDR3: TGTGCCAGCTCACCACGTGTGGCGGATTACAATGAGCAGTTCTTC. This sequence encodes CASSPRVADYNEQFF.

The J gene is TRBJ2-4, the V gene TRBV28, with D maybe TRBD2 (6 bases). Germline V gene sequence: CDR1 MDHEN, CDR2 SYDVKM. V shed 3 bases and J shed 6 bases, with 9 bases lying between them. The CDR3 is 13 amino acids. The CDR3 DNA reads as TGTGCCAGCAGTTTTGGAGGGTCAAACATTCAGTACTTC. Translating gives CASSFGGSNIQYF.

In DNA form, the CDR3 reads TGTGCCAGCAGCTTAGCGGATTGGGGTTGGACAGATACGCAGTATTTT. This sequence encodes CASSLADWGWTDTQYF. V and J are TRBV7-9 and TRBJ2-3; no clear D gene. There are 16 residues in the CDR3. Germline lookup yields CDR1 SEHNR and CDR2 FQNEAQ (reference sequence). V lost 0 bases and J lost 3, with 13 bases in between.